Included here is one T cell receptor (beta chain) sequence, with context. This specimen comes from a study of blood T cell repertoires in COVID-19. Across the whole study: Collection of acute and convalescent COVID-19 samples took place in the United States, Italy and Spain. Nucleic acid was either cDNA or gDNA, and it came from T cells, B-cell-depleted T cells, or PBMCs.

The germline V gene has CDR1 SGHRS and CDR2 YFSETQ. The CDR3 spans 15 residues. The V gene end was trimmed by 0 bases and the J gene end by 8 bases; junction bases not matched to a gene: 9. Under the authors' procedure: From reference gene primer amplification, estimates of nucleated cell counts were derived. TCRdb keeps only in-frame clones here, not all; method: immunoSEQ multiplex PCR. Clone size and V and J calls were adopted from that table, with D and trimming inferred from the DNA. The sample has more than 200,000 clones, under 90% seen once. Specimen: peripheral blood. The chain links TRBV5-1 to TRBJ1-2, with 8 bases lining up with TRBD1. The clonotype originates from a man between 60 and 75 years old with acute or convalescent COVID-19. The CDR3 DNA sequence: TGCGCCAGCAGCTTGGTGGCAGGGGGCACGGGAGGCTACACCTTC. Protein product: CASSLVAGGTGGYTF.